A single sample gave rise to the 26 T cell receptor beta chains below, sequenced in a study of vaccination effects on CD4 cells after COVID-19. Sequenced by immunoSEQ multiplex PCR; TCRdb stores in-frame clones only, minus some. Of tens of thousands of clones detected, roughly 79% appear once; the ten largest clones hold around 0.95%. Ahead of sequencing, the ViraFEST assay grew antigen-specific CD4+ T cells using viral peptide pools. Following 10 days of culture, CD4+ T cells were isolated. Participants each got two BNT162b2 or mRNA-1273 vaccine doses. These TCRs are of unknown antigen specificity. The sample in question was CD4+ T cells from PBMCs cultured with HCoV-OC43 spike peptides, obtained after COVID-19 vaccination. Subset specified: HCoV-OC43 spike overlapping peptide pool stimulation. The source is a human donor who received a COVID-19 vaccine.

This rearrangement joins TRBV6-2 or TRBV6-3 to TRBJ2-7; D perhaps matches TRBD1 (6 bases). Trimming removed 5 bases from V and 2 bases from J, with 16 bases in between. The CDR3 totals 15 residues. The germline gives CDR1 MNHEY, CDR2 SVGEGT. The CDR3 is CASSATGTTTYEQYV. The CDR3 DNA follows: TGTGCCAGCAGTGCTACCGGGACAACCACCTACGAGCAGTACGTC.

The V gene is TRBV18, the J gene TRBJ1-2; D is undetermined. Germline V lookup: CDR1 KGHSH, CDR2 LQKENI. This CDR3 comprises 13 residues. With 3 bases removed from V and 8 bases from J, the gap between germline ends came to 13 bases. In nucleotides, the CDR3 is TGTGCCAGCTCACCTCCCCGGGGTTCGGGCTACACCTTC. Its protein product is CASSPPRGSGYTF.

This chain joins TRBV2 and TRBJ2-2, with D unresolved. Trimming removed 7 bases from V and 0 bases from J, with 12 bases in between. There are 15 residues in the CDR3. CDR1 is SNHLY and CDR2 is FYNNEI in the germline V gene. The CDR3 spells CASTLTMANTGELFF. The CDR3, as DNA: TGTGCCAGCACGCTTACGATGGCGAACACCGGGGAGCTGTTTTTT. Based on the CDR3 plus reference TRBV2 and TRBJ2-2, the full variable domain is EPEVTQTPSHQVTQMGQEVILRCVPISNHLYFYWYRQILGQKVEFLVSFYNNEISEKSEIFDDQFSVERPDGSNFTLKIRSTKLEDSAMYFCASTLTMANTGELFFGEGSRLTVL.

The chain joins TRBV10-1 to TRBJ1-2, with D maybe TRBD1 (5 bases). The CDR3 is 16 amino acids. Deletions cut 6 bases from V and 4 bases from J, with 21 bases between. Germline V lookup: CDR1 WNHNN, CDR2 SYGVQD (reference sequence). Written as DNA, the CDR3 is TGCGCCAGCAGGAGGAGTCCCCCGGGACGCACCTATGGCTACACCTTC. This sequence encodes CASRRSPPGRTYGYTF.

The genes are TRBV5-1 and TRBJ2-1; D not certain. Germline V CDR1 and CDR2: SGHRS, YFSETQ. The CDR3 is 13 amino acids. The V and J ends lost 6 bases and 6 bases respectively, with 13 bases between them. As DNA, the CDR3 is TGCGCCAGCAACCGGCCGGACCTCAATGAGCAGTTCTTC. Protein product: CASNRPDLNEQFF.

The chain links TRBV9 to TRBJ1-2; 10 bases agree with TRBD1. The CDR3 is 16 residues long. Germline V lookup: CDR1 SGDLS, CDR2 YYNGEE. V shed 0 bases and J 2 bases; nucleotides not matched to a gene: 4. CDR3 coding DNA: TGTGCCAGCAGCGTAGGAGGGACAGGGGCCAACTATGGCTACACCTTC. It encodes CASSVGGTGANYGYTF.

This clone showed up just a few times. For the CDR3, the DNA is TGCGCCAGCAGCTTGGAGAAAGGACAGGGAGGGTATGGCTACACCTTC. It encodes CASSLEKGQGGYGYTF. This sequence joins TRBV5-1 and TRBJ1-2; 8 bases are shared with TRBD1. Germline values: CDR1 SGHRS, CDR2 YFSETQ. The CDR3 has 16 residues. V lost 0 bases to trimming and J lost 5 bases; unmatched junction nucleotides: 9.

Details on this clone: Other DNA variants within this sample encode the same CDR3. The chain has TRBV5-4 and TRBJ1-1, with D perhaps matching TRBD1 (6 bases). V lost 0 bases, J lost 4 bases, and 7 bases lay in between. The V gene's germline CDR1 is SGHNT and CDR2 YYREEE (reference sequence). The CDR3 runs to 13 residues. Written as DNA, the CDR3 is TGTGCCAGCAGCTTGGAGGGGGGCACTGAAGCTTTCTTT. Its translation: CASSLEGGTEAFF.

This clone was seen just once. This chain joins TRBV2 and TRBJ1-1, with unresolved D. Trimming took off 4 bases at V and 1 base at J, with 7 bases between the two ends. CDR1 is SNHLY, CDR2 FYNNEI, per germline. There are 13 residues in the CDR3. CDR3 DNA sequence: TGTGCCAGCAGTGTAACGGAGAACACTGAAGCTTTCTTT. Encoded protein: CASSVTENTEAFF.

The chain recombines TRBV6-2 or TRBV6-3 with TRBJ1-1; TRBD1 is a possible D gene (5 bases). V dropped 6 bases and J dropped 5 bases, with 22 bases sitting between them. The CDR3 sequence is 16 residues long. The germline gives CDR1 MNHEY, CDR2 SVGEGT. For the CDR3, the DNA is TGTGCCAGCAGCTGGGGACGGCTCCCCATTAGGACTGAAGCTTTCTTT. This translates into CASSWGRLPIRTEAFF.

This clone was observed a handful of times. The V and J genes are TRBV5-1 and TRBJ2-2, with 8 bases lining up with TRBD1. V shed 0 bases, J shed 6 bases, and the junction held 10 bases outside the gene matches. The CDR3 is made up of 17 amino acids. Germline CDR1 reads SGHRS; CDR2 reads YFSETQ. The CDR3 DNA reads TGCGCCAGCAGCTTGGATCCCCCCGGACAGGGCCCCGGGGAGCTGTTTTTT. It encodes CASSLDPPGQGPGELFF.

To note about this clone: One junction end disagrees with the germline gene, perhaps due to a read error. The chain employs TRBV10-3 and TRBJ2-2; TRBD2 is a possible D gene (5 bases). This CDR3 contains 15 residues. Germline values: CDR1 ENHRY, CDR2 SYGVKD. CDR3 in amino acids: CAISGTGSQHRGAVF. CDR3 sequence (DNA): TGTGCCATCAGTGGTACGGGGTCTCAACACCGGGGAGCTGTTTTT.

This clone was detected a few times. The chain links TRBV28 to TRBJ2-1; D unclear. V was cut by 6 bases and J by 4 bases, with 10 bases left in between. The CDR3 is 13 residues long. Germline CDR1 MDHEN, CDR2 SYDVKM. The CDR3 sequence: CASRTVIYNEQFF. CDR3 nucleotides: TGTGCCAGCAGGACGGTAATTTACAATGAGCAGTTCTTC. Complete variable domain (other parts from reference TRBV28 and TRBJ2-1): DVKVTQSSRYLVKRTGEKVFLECVQDMDHENMFWYRQDPGLGLRLIYFSYDVKMKEKGDIPEGYSVSREKKERFSLILESASTNQTSMYLCASRTVIYNEQFFGPGTRLTVL.

V usage is TRBV5-1 and J usage is TRBJ2-5, with D maybe TRBD2 (5 bases). Germline CDR1 reads SGHRS; CDR2 reads YFSETQ. Between the trimmed V and J ends, which lost 5 bases and 4 bases, there was a span of 9 bases. This CDR3 is 12 amino acids long. CDR3 sequence (DNA): TGCGCCAGCAGGGCGGGCCTAGAGACCCAGTACTTC. Its translation is CASRAGLETQYF.

The genes are TRBV7-3 and TRBJ2-3; a possible D gene is TRBD1 (5 bases). Trimming took 5 bases from V and 4 from J, leaving 10 bases between them. CDR1 is SGHTA, CDR2 FQGTGA, per germline. The CDR3 totals 13 residues. CDR3: CASSVQGADTQYF. CDR3 bases: TGTGCCAGCAGCGTCCAAGGGGCAGATACGCAGTATTTT.

The CDR3 nucleotides read TGCGCCAGCAGCCTCGGACAGGGTAGTGATGGCTACACCTTC. Amino acids: CASSLGQGSDGYTF. The chain combines TRBV4-1 with TRBJ1-2, with 8 bases that match TRBD1. This CDR3 contains 14 residues. CDR1 is MGHRA, CDR2 YSYEKL, per germline. V trimming: 4 bases; J trimming: 6 bases; junction bases outside the gene matches: 7.

The chain is built from TRBV28 and TRBJ2-3; D call uncertain. Germline V gene sequence: CDR1 MDHEN, CDR2 SYDVKM. The CDR3 extends over 13 amino acids. Trimming left V 2 bases short and J 4 bases short, with 7 bases between. The chain's CDR3 is CASSLRWADTQYF. The CDR3 nucleotides read TGTGCCAGCAGTTTAAGATGGGCAGATACGCAGTATTTT. Full variable domain (missing parts from reference TRBV28 and TRBJ2-3): DVKVTQSSRYLVKRTGEKVFLECVQDMDHENMFWYRQDPGLGLRLIYFSYDVKMKEKGDIPEGYSVSREKKERFSLILESASTNQTSMYLCASSLRWADTQYFGPGTRLTVL.

The chain has TRBV18 and TRBJ1-3; 9 positions agree with TRBD1. The CDR3 runs 17 residues. Germline lookup yields CDR1 KGHSH and CDR2 LQKENI. With V trimmed by 2 bases and J by 0 bases, 5 bases remained unmatched. CDR3 bases: TGTGCCAGCTCACCAGGGACAGGGACCCACTCTGGAAACACCATATATTTT. It yields the protein CASSPGTGTHSGNTIYF.

There are a few counts of this clone. The gene calls are TRBV6-1 and TRBJ2-5, with no clear D. This CDR3 comprises 14 residues. Trimming took 1 base from V and 5 from J, leaving 11 bases between them. From germline, CDR1 is MNHNS and CDR2 SASEGT. CDR3 sequence (DNA): TGTGCCAGCAGTGAAGATCCGGGTCGGGAGACCCAGTACTTC. This translates into CASSEDPGRETQYF.

This clone has more than one count but fewer than ten. The chain joins TRBV2 to TRBJ2-2; 8 bases line up with TRBD1. CDR1 and CDR2 from the germline V gene are SNHLY and FYNNEI. Trimming took 5 bases from V and 9 from J; bases not matched to a gene: 11. This CDR3 has 15 amino acids. CDR3 coding DNA: TGTGCCAGCAGTACAACAGGGGGTCCCGCGAGGGAGCTGTTTTTT. Translated, it gives CASSTTGGPARELFF.

A single count supports this clone. CDR3 residues: CASSYGRGPHYGYTF. As DNA, the CDR3 is TGTGCCAGCAGTTACGGTCGGGGCCCCCACTATGGCTACACCTTC. This chain connects TRBV6-2 or TRBV6-3 to TRBJ1-2; D is possibly TRBD1 (5 bases). Trimming pared 2 bases from V and 3 bases from J, leaving 13 bases between. CDR1 and CDR2 (germline): MNHEY, SVGEGT. The CDR3 extends over 15 amino acids.

The V call is TRBV29-1, the J call TRBJ1-1; perhaps TRBD1 as D (5 bases). Per germline, CDR1 SQVTM and CDR2 ANQGSEA. V lost 6 bases and J 0 bases, leaving 17 bases between the germline ends. The CDR3 is 15 residues long. The DNA for the CDR3 is TGCAGCGTCGCGATGGGACGGAACATGAACACTGAAGCTTTCTTT. Its protein product is CSVAMGRNMNTEAFF.

The V gene is TRBV7-2, the J gene TRBJ2-5; D is unclear. V lost 1 base, J lost 5 bases, and 5 bases lay in between. This CDR3 is 12 amino acids long. CDR1 and CDR2 (germline): SGHTA, FQGNSA. CDR3 in amino acids: CASSLGVETQYF. DNA for the CDR3: TGTGCCAGCAGCTTAGGGGTCGAGACCCAGTACTTC.

The rearrangement links TRBV18 to TRBJ2-1; D not resolved. Trimming pared 1 base from V and 7 bases from J, leaving 11 bases between. The CDR3 has 14 amino acids. The germline gives CDR1 KGHSH, CDR2 LQKENI. Here the CDR3 reads CASSPQGNSNEQFF. The CDR3 DNA is TGTGCCAGCTCACCACAGGGCAACTCGAATGAGCAGTTCTTC.

The J gene is TRBJ2-7, the V gene TRBV6-5; 7 positions agree with TRBD1. Germline-derived CDR1 and CDR2 are MNHEY and SVGAGI. This CDR3 comprises 14 residues. J lost 1 base, V lost 7 bases, and 7 bases had no gene match. In DNA, the CDR3 is TGTGCCAGCAAGACAGGGACGGGTTCCTACGAGCAGTACGTC. Translated, it gives CASKTGTGSYEQYV.

This clone came up a few times. The chain employs TRBV10-2 and TRBJ2-1; 10 nucleotides align to TRBD2. This CDR3 comprises 13 residues. Germline lookup yields CDR1 WSHSY and CDR2 SAAADI. With 6 bases clipped from V and 10 bases from J, the junction kept 6 bases outside the gene matches. CDR3 DNA sequence: TGCGCCAGCAGAAGCGGGGGGGCGGGAGAGCAGTTCTTC. Translated, it gives CASRSGGAGEQFF.